This TCR beta chain was recovered during a study of T cells in Graves' hyperthyroidism and ophthalmopathy (dated 2019 in TCRdb). Looking at the study overall: To identify TCR V-J signatures that set the groups apart, the researchers used a discovery cohort of more than 95 patients, made up of 40 to 45 with Graves' ophthalmopathy and about 60 with stable Graves' hyperthyroidism. Prospective prediction of ophthalmopathy was tested in an independent validation cohort of approximately 18 hyperthyroidism patients and 15 to 17 patients who later progressed to ophthalmopathy. The roughly 90 discovery patients were divided at random into training and test sets in a 7:3 ratio. Thyroid tissue and blood T-cell repertoires from about six Graves' hyperthyroidism patients were also compared in the study. Once sampling was done, hyperthyroidism patients were given methimazole at a starting dose of 30 mg daily, whereas ophthalmopathy patients were given high-dose intravenous methylprednisolone. The paper reports TCR Vbeta CDR3 sequencing of about 140 peripheral blood samples: fewer than 50 ophthalmopathy, roughly 74 hyperthyroidism and around 17 progressor patients.

The study excluded patients with uncontrolled infections, other autoimmune diseases, pregnancy or lactation. Clinical symptoms, serum thyroxine and TRAb, thyroid ultrasound, and orbital computed tomography formed the basis for the diagnoses. Trizol reagent was used to extract total RNA, and RNA quality was then checked on an Agilent 2100 Bioanalyzer. CDR1 and CDR2 are read off the germline V gene (reference sequence) as DFQATT and SNEGSKA. The CDR3 is 16 amino acids in total, end residues counted. Only the CDR3 DNA is retained, 48 bases long and in frame from the first base. Compared with germline, V lacks 4 bases and J lacks 1 base; bases without a gene match: 7. The TCR beta CDR3 regions were amplified from RNA transcripts. For the first round of RT-PCR on the TCR CDR3, the HTBI primer set was used together with the Qiagen OneStep RT-PCR kit. Libraries were constructed in a second round of multiplex PCR, after which size selection and purification were performed. The libraries were sequenced on an Illumina HiSeq2000 using paired-end 100 bp reads. The authors' pipeline ran thus. SOAPnuke was used to process the raw data, throwing out any read that contained adapters or uncalled bases, had a mean Phred below 15, or lacked an exact constant-primer or identifier match. High-quality paired reads were merged with COPE v1.2.5, and unique nucleotide sequences were defined as clonotypes. MiTCR v1.1 was used to align the clonotypes against IMGT TRBV, TRBD and TRBJ reference segments. The analysis included only V-J combinations with a frequency above 0.0001, which together covered around 99% of the repertoires. A TCS score was defined as the ratio between F50 (clonal expansion) and ExV (chaos), using BLOSUM62-based TCRdist between CDR3 peptides within each V-J. Welch's t-statistics and random forest reduced fewer than 550 V-J features to 13, which were used in a naive Bayes classifier (R e1071). The similarity between thyroid and blood repertoires was quantified using the Morisita-Horn index. Using fastp trimming at Q25 and MiXCR clonotype assembly, TCRdb reanalyzed the public sequencing data and kept in-frame beta chains. Entries that share a CDR3 protein sequence are merged under the most common genes and DNA. These V and J calls originate from TCRdb's pipeline instead of the authors' own analysis. The sample profile shows roughly 500,000 distinct CDR3 sequences; approximately 48% of them were found once. The ten biggest clones cover about two fifths of the sample.

Study-level results and caveats: Ophthalmopathy was separated from stable hyperthyroidism by a 13 V-J signature model, with just over 85% sensitivity and roughly 84% specificity obtained in cross-validation and 80%/75% obtained in testing. Most expanded thyroid clonotypes (frequency above 0.001) were also found in blood, which suggests that blood repertoires may mirror thyroid immune responses. In validation, the model predicted progression to ophthalmopathy with approximately 71% sensitivity and around 72% specificity, a median of 6.5 months before onset. Sample size was not statistically predetermined, and investigators were not blinded to group allocation.

Comments on this clonotype: The target of this receptor is not known. This may be a read error: a much more frequent sequence differs by one nucleotide. This is likely a read error, given that the CDR3 carries no conserved phenylalanine or tryptophan at its end.

The chain is encoded by TRBV20-1 joined to TRBJ2-7, and 13 junction bases match TRBD2. The sequence was collected from an adult woman with Graves' disease, either hyperthyroidism or ophthalmopathy (not recorded which). The sequenced material came from peripheral blood or thyroid tissue (not recorded which). The DNA reads as follows: TGCAGTGCTATACTAGCGGGAGGGCCAGATTCCTACGAGCAGTACCTC. It translates as CSAILAGGPDSYEQYL.